This TCR beta chain was sequenced during a study of cytomegalovirus exposure and HLA in healthy donors. Study-level results: Clonal expansion was found to be greater in HLA-associated TCR beta chains than in equally common others in a later analysis. Previous analysis showed most TCR beta V segments were productive about 87% or about 30% of the time. The CMV antigen specificity of a few CMV-associated chains was confirmed through in vitro analysis.

Germline-derived CDR1 and CDR2 are MNHNY and SVGAGI (reference sequence). The CDR3 runs to 13 residues. V dropped 6 bases and J dropped 5; count of bases not matched to a gene: 4. Researchers ran the PCR with 60 Vbeta and 13 Jbeta primers. This table comes from immunoSEQ multiplex PCR, and its TCRdb copy is limited to in-frame clones, with some not included. The sample has some 200,000 clones; 75% to 90% are singletons. A word on this clone: Its specificity is not known.

What was sequenced was PBMCs. This TCR was recovered from a woman under 30 in good health and CMV-seronegative. This chain uses TRBV6-6 with TRBJ2-3; 8 bases align to TRBD2. The CDR3 DNA is TGTGCCAGCAGACTTCTAGCGGGAGATACGCAGTATTTT. Translated: CASRLLAGDTQYF.